The 28 T cell receptor beta chains below all came from one sample that was sequenced in a study of shared clonotypes between healthy human individuals. Profiled with immunoSEQ multiplex PCR; TCRdb holds only in-frame clones, not every one. The table shows some 450,000 clones, with approximately 80% occurring only once. Sequenced sample: PBMCs. All receptors come from a woman between 40 and 50 years old in good health. Some clones in this sample may be carry-over from other donors' samples.

V gene TRBV7-2 combines with J gene TRBJ1-1, with 7 bases matching TRBD1. Germline V lookup: CDR1 SGHTA, CDR2 FQGNSA. Trimming took 5 bases from V and 4 from J; bases not matched to a gene: 10. There are 15 residues in the CDR3. In DNA, the CDR3 is TGTGCCAGCAGCATAAACAGCGCAGGGGGCACTGAAGCTTTCTTT. The encoded protein is CASSINSAGGTEAFF.

This chain links TRBV18 with TRBJ2-3, with TRBD2 matching 9 bases. Germline assignment: CDR1 KGHSH and CDR2 LQKENI. This CDR3 is 17 amino acids long. Losses at the gene ends were 2 bases for V and 3 bases for J; bases not matched to a gene: 9. The CDR3 is CASSPRGAGGPTDTQYF. The CDR3 DNA reads as TGTGCCAGCTCACCAAGAGGGGCGGGAGGGCCAACAGATACGCAGTATTTT.

The gene calls are TRBV6-1 and TRBJ2-7; TRBD1 matches 9 bases. The CDR3 covers 14 residues. J lost 4 bases, V lost 4 bases, and 5 bases had no gene match. The germline gives CDR1 MNHNS, CDR2 SASEGT. This CDR3 reads CASSVDRGGYEQYF. CDR3 DNA sequence: TGTGCCAGCAGTGTAGACAGGGGGGGGTACGAGCAGTACTTC.

The chain couples TRBV18 to TRBJ2-7, with 8 nucleotides matching TRBD2. Germline CDR1 and CDR2: KGHSH and LQKENI. V was pared by 3 bases and J by 7 bases, with 11 bases of the junction left unmatched. The CDR3 is 15 residues long. CDR3 residues: CASSPLAAGAGEQYF. The CDR3 region has the DNA TGTGCCAGCTCACCCCTGGCAGCGGGAGCTGGAGAGCAGTACTTC.

This clone has more than one count but fewer than ten. The chain couples TRBV4-3 to TRBJ2-2; D is uncertain. Germline lookup yields CDR1 LGHNA and CDR2 YSLEER. V lost 0 bases and J 5 bases, leaving 10 bases between the germline ends. The CDR3 length is 15 residues. The CDR3 loop reads CASSQESGLTGELFF. DNA of the CDR3: TGCGCCAGCAGCCAAGAGAGTGGGTTGACCGGGGAGCTGTTTTTT.

The rearrangement links TRBV11-2 to TRBJ2-2, with a weak D call TRBD1 (6 bases). This CDR3 contains 11 residues. The ends were cut back, 11 bases at V and 5 bases at J, with 9 bases in the middle. CDR1 and CDR2 (germline): SGHAT, FQNNGV. The DNA for the CDR3 is TGTGCCGAACAGGGTACCGGGGAGCTGTTTTTT. Translating it yields CAEQGTGELFF.

In its sample, this clone was seen a few times. This chain links TRBV10-3 with TRBJ2-7; 7 positions agree with TRBD2. CDR3 length: 14 amino acids. Trimming removed 7 bases from V and 6 bases from J; junction bases left unmatched: 12. Germline lookup yields CDR1 ENHRY and CDR2 SYGVKD. CDR3 in amino acids: CAITSLAGEGEQYF. CDR3 nucleotides: TGTGCCATCACAAGTTTGGCGGGAGAGGGCGAGCAGTACTTC.

On this clone: A far larger clone is one nucleotide away, so this likely arose from a read error. The chain is built from TRBV7-3 and TRBJ2-5; no clear D gene. Germline CDR1 and CDR2: SGHTA and FQGTGA. V dropped 4 bases and J dropped 0 bases, with 6 bases sitting between them. The CDR3 has 13 residues. The CDR3 reads CASSSLHQETQYF. The CDR3 DNA sequence: TGTGCCAGCAGCTCTCTGCACCAAGAGACCCAGTACTTC.

The rearrangement uses TRBV27 and TRBJ2-7; 10 nucleotides line up with TRBD2. The CDR3 has 14 residues. CDR1 is MNHEY and CDR2 is SMNVEV in the germline V gene (reference sequence). Trimming cost V 2 bases and J 3 bases; bases outside gene matches: 1. The CDR3 DNA reads TGTGCCAGCAGTTTACGGACTAGCGGCTACGAGCAGTACTTC. Translated, it gives CASSLRTSGYEQYF.

The chain employs TRBV5-1 and TRBJ2-1; TRBD1 might be the D (6 bases). The V end was cut by 1 base, the J end by 2 bases, with 13 bases between. The CDR3 is 16 amino acids. Looked up from germline, CDR1 is SGHRS and CDR2 is YFSETQ. CDR3 DNA: TGCGCCAGCAGCTTGTTTTTTCCAGGGGCCTACAATGAGCAGTTCTTC. Protein product: CASSLFFPGAYNEQFF.

The rearrangement links TRBV30 to TRBJ2-3; 11 bases align to TRBD2. The germline gives CDR1 GTSNPN, CDR2 SVGIG (reference sequence). V was pared by 3 bases and J by 4 bases, with 3 bases of the junction left unmatched. This CDR3 has 14 amino acids. CDR3 amino acids: CAWSSLAGADTQYF. The CDR3 DNA follows: TGTGCCTGGAGCTCACTAGCGGGAGCAGATACGCAGTATTTT.

Of note for this clone: Possible read error: a much larger clone is one base away. Other DNA sequences in the sample encode the same CDR3. The J gene is TRBJ2-5, the V gene TRBV10-3; D might be TRBD1 (6 bases). Germline assignment: CDR1 ENHRY and CDR2 SYGVKD. Deletions cut 6 bases from V and 1 base from J, with 15 bases between. The CDR3 sequence is 15 residues long. CDR3 bases: TGTGCCATCAGCCGAATGACAGGAGGCCAAGAGACCCAGTACTTC. This gives the protein CAISRMTGGQETQYF.

This clone has at least ten counts. This rearrangement joins TRBV9 to TRBJ2-7; 8 bases align to TRBD2. Germline values: CDR1 SGDLS, CDR2 YYNGEE. This CDR3 region has 15 residues. Losses at the gene ends were 1 base for V and 5 bases for J; bases not matched to a gene: 8. The DNA of the CDR3 is TGTGCCAGCAGCGTATCCGGTAGCGGGAACAACGAGCAGTACTTC. Its translation is CASSVSGSGNNEQYF. Using reference TRBV9 and TRBJ2-7 for the parts outside the CDR3, the full variable domain is DSGVTQTPKHLITATGQRVTLRCSPRSGDLSVYWYQQSLDQGLQFLIQYYNGEERAKGNILERFSAQQFPDLHSELNLSSLELGDSALYFCASSVSGSGNNEQYFGPGTRLTVT.

The J gene is TRBJ2-4, the V gene TRBV2, with 10 bases identical to TRBD2. The CDR3 loop spans 13 amino acids. Germline CDR1 reads SNHLY; CDR2 reads FYNNEI. J gave up 3 bases and V 8 bases, and 1 base lay outside the gene matches. Here the CDR3 DNA reads TGTGCCAGCGAGCGGGAGGGCAAAAACATTCAGTACTTC. As protein: CASEREGKNIQYF.

CDR3 sequence reads: CASSLVGYNEQFF. In nucleotides, the CDR3 is TGTGCCAGCAGCTTAGTCGGCTACAATGAGCAGTTCTTC. V and J are TRBV7-9 and TRBJ2-1; D remains unclear. Deletions cut 1 base from V and 3 bases from J, with 4 bases between. Looked up from germline, CDR1 is SEHNR and CDR2 is FQNEAQ (reference sequence). This CDR3 comprises 13 residues.

A note on this clone: This sample includes further DNA sequences coding for the same CDR3. CDR3 region: CASSLDSEAFF. The CDR3 DNA sequence: TGTGCCAGCAGCTTAGACAGTGAAGCTTTCTTT. The chain uses TRBV7-9 and TRBJ1-1; D remains ambiguous. Germline V lookup: CDR1 SEHNR, CDR2 FQNEAQ (reference sequence). The CDR3 runs 11 residues. Trimming removed 1 base from V and 7 bases from J, with 4 bases in between.

The rearrangement joins TRBV5-1 to TRBJ2-7; 7 nucleotides align to TRBD1. J was trimmed by 3 bases and V by 4 bases; bases with no gene match: 4. The CDR3 sequence is 13 residues long. Germline V gene lookup returns CDR1 SGHRS and CDR2 YFSETQ. As DNA, the CDR3 is TGCGCCAGCAGCCCAGGGGGAAACTACGAGCAGTACTTC. Protein sequence: CASSPGGNYEQYF.

The chain uses TRBV9 and TRBJ1-2; maybe TRBD1 (5 bases). The V end was cut by 5 bases, the J end by 3 bases, with 11 bases between. Germline V CDR1 and CDR2: SGDLS, YYNGEE. CDR3 size: 13 residues. The CDR3 loop is CASRTGTDYGYTF. DNA of the CDR3: TGTGCCAGCAGAACGGGGACTGACTATGGCTACACCTTC.

Details on this clone: This likely traces to a read error, being one base from a far larger clone. Other DNA sequences within the sample encode an identical CDR3. V and J are TRBV28 and TRBJ1-2; D is uncertain. Germline loops: CDR1 MDHEN, CDR2 SYDVKM. The CDR3 consists of 12 residues. The CDR3 sequence: CASSWFNYGYTF. DNA for the CDR3: TGTGCCAGCAGTTGGTTTAACTATGGCTACACATTC.

The V gene is TRBV11-1, the J gene TRBJ2-2, with D possibly being TRBD2 (5 bases). Germline V CDR1 and CDR2: SGHAT, FQDESV (reference sequence). There are 15 residues in the CDR3. V shed 2 bases and J shed 3 bases, with 10 bases lying between them. CDR3 region: CASSLRGRDTGELFF. The CDR3 DNA is TGTGCCAGCAGCTTACGGGGAAGGGACACCGGGGAGCTGTTTTTT.

This rearrangement joins TRBV15 to TRBJ2-7, with 12 bases that match TRBD1. Germline CDR1 reads LNHNV; CDR2 reads YYDKDF (reference sequence). Unmatched junction bases numbered 4, after V lost 1 base and J lost 6 bases. The CDR3 has 15 residues. The CDR3 is CATSRGGTGGSEQYF. The CDR3 DNA follows: TGTGCCACCAGCAGAGGGGGGACAGGGGGCTCCGAGCAGTACTTC.

In regard to this clone: A much larger clone is a single base away; this may be a read error. The chain uses TRBV27 and TRBJ2-7, with TRBD1 as a possible D gene (5 bases). The CDR3 loop spans 14 amino acids. V was shortened by 8 bases and J by 0 bases, with 14 bases between the two germline ends. The germline gives CDR1 MNHEY, CDR2 SMNVEV (reference sequence). The CDR3 region is CASLRSRDSYEQYF. CDR3 coding DNA: TGTGCCAGCCTAAGGAGCAGGGACTCCTACGAGCAGTACTTC.

The V call is TRBV7-2, the J call TRBJ2-2, with TRBD1 as a possible D gene (5 bases). The germline V gene has CDR1 SGHTA and CDR2 FQGNSA. CDR3 length: 18 residues. V lost 2 bases and J lost 2, with 18 bases in between. The DNA for the CDR3 is TGTGCCAGCAGCTTAATCCAGGGAATCCCCCTCAACACCGGGGAGCTGTTTTTT. This encodes CASSLIQGIPLNTGELFF.

This clone was seen many times. J is TRBJ1-2 and V is TRBV5-4; possibly TRBD1 for D (5 bases). The CDR3 has 13 amino acids. V was cut by 3 bases and J by 3 bases, with 9 bases left in between. Germline assignment: CDR1 SGHNT and CDR2 YYREEE (reference sequence). The CDR3 bases are TGTGCCAGCAGCTCCTTACAGGACTATGGCTACACCTTC. Protein product: CASSSLQDYGYTF.

Here the CDR3 reads CASTRVMRETQYF. The CDR3 DNA reads TGTGCCAGCACCAGGGTAATGAGAGAGACCCAGTACTTC. The V gene is TRBV7-9, the J gene TRBJ2-5; D perhaps matches TRBD1 (5 bases). V gave up 7 bases and J gave up 4 bases, with 13 bases separating them. Looked up from germline, CDR1 is SEHNR and CDR2 is FQNEAQ (reference sequence). The length of the CDR3 is 13 residues.

The chain joins TRBV23-1 to TRBJ2-3, with a tentative D call TRBD1 (6 bases). TRBV23-1 is annotated as an ORF whose role is uncertain. The length of the CDR3 is 14 residues. Trimming cost V 3 bases and J 5 bases, with 12 bases left between them. DNA for the CDR3: TGCGCCAGCAGTCATCAGGGGTCGGGAGATACGCAGTATTTT. Translation: CASSHQGSGDTQYF.

CDR3 nucleotide sequence: TGTGCAAGTCGCCCCCGGACAGGGAGGCAGCCCCAGCATTTT. The encoded protein is CASRPRTGRQPQHF. V gene TRBV12-2 combines with J gene TRBJ1-5; the DNA was not used to check the table's D call, TRBD1. TRBV12-2 is a documented pseudogene. The CDR3 consists of 14 residues.

This chain connects TRBV30 to TRBJ2-1; 11 bases line up with TRBD2. This CDR3 is 16 amino acids long. Germline V gives CDR1 GTSNPN, CDR2 SVGIG (reference sequence). The trim removed 5 bases at V and 0 bases at J, leaving 6 bases unmatched. Written as DNA, the CDR3 is TGTGCCTGGGTACTAGCGGGGGCGAGCTCCTACAATGAGCAGTTCTTC. Residues: CAWVLAGASSYNEQFF.